This TCR beta chain originates from a study of CD4 T cells in relation to SARS-CoV-2 and coronaviruses. In regard to this clone: Its antigen is unknown.

The assay was immunoSEQ multiplex PCR, and TCRdb's table has in-frame clones only and misses some. Of tens of thousands of clones in the sample, approximately 94% were seen once. The length of the CDR3 is 11 residues. Study-wide findings and caveats: No crossreactivity against non-spike viral proteins was tested here.

The unexposed donors gave CD4+ T cells in about 2010-2019, prior to COVID-19. Naive and memory CD4+ T cells were separated from cryopreserved PBMCs. The sequence came from a human donor in good health. Sequencing input: naive CD4+ T cells from PBMCs. Subset specified: naive CD4+ T cells isolated by negative enrichment. The genes are TRBV1 and TRBJ1-1. TRBV1 is termed a pseudogene. The CDR3 sequence is CTSGGRREAFF. DNA for the CDR3: TGCACCAGCGGCGGCCGACGGGAAGCTTTCTTT.